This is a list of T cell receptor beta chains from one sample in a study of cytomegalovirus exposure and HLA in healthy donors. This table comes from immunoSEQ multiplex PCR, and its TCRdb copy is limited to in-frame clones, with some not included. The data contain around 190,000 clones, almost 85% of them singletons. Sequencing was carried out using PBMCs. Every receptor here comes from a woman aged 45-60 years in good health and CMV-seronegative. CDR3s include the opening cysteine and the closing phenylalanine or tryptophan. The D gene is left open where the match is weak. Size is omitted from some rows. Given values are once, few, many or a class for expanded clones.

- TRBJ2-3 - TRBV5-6 CASSLASGGDTQYF TGTGCCAGCAGCTTGGCCTCGGGTGGAGATACGCAGTATTTT
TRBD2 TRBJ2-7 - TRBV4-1 CASSQGALAGEQYF TGCGCCAGCAGCCAAGGGGCCTTAGCGGGCGAGCAGTACTTC
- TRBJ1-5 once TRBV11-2 CASSLLRNQPQHF TGTGCCAGCAGCTTACTCCGCAATCAGCCCCAGCATTTT
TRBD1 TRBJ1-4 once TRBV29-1 CSAMGQYNEKLFF TGCAGCGCTATGGGACAGTATAATGAAAAACTGTTTTTT
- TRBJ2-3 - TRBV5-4 CASSKFDRPTDTQYF TGTGCCAGCAGCAAATTTGACAGGCCCACAGATACGCAGTATTTT
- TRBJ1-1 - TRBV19 CASSIEPRGHSKAFF TGTGCCAGTAGTATAGAACCCAGGGGCCATTCAAAAGCTTTCTTT
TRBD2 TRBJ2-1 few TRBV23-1 CASSQSLALTSGKNRRPEQFF TGCGCCAGCAGTCAATCCCTAGCGTTGACTAGCGGGAAAAACCGTAGGCCTGAGCAGTTCTTC
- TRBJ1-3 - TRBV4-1 CASSQKEGAGNTIYF TGCGCCAGCAGCCAAAAGGAGGGTGCCGGAAACACCATATATTTT
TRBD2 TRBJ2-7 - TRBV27 CASSLASAGPYEQYF TGTGCCAGCAGTTTAGCCTCAGCGGGACCTTACGAGCAGTACTTC
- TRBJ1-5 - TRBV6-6 CASISRGSYSNQPQHF TGTGCCAGCATCTCAAGAGGAAGCTATAGCAATCAGCCCCAGCATTTT
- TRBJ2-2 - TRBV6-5 CASSRVYTNTGELFF TGTGCCAGCAGTAGAGTCTATACGAACACCGGGGAGCTGTTTTTT